The 20 T cell receptor beta chains below all came from one sample that was sequenced in a study of blood T cell repertoires in COVID-19. Sequencing used immunoSEQ multiplex PCR; TCRdb keeps in-frame clones, though not all of them. Of some 130,000 clones listed, approximately 90% are singletons. Source material: peripheral blood. All receptors come from a man aged 45-65 years with active or convalescent COVID-19.

The rearrangement uses TRBV4-1 and TRBJ2-7; 9 bases are shared with TRBD2. Germline values: CDR1 MGHRA, CDR2 YSYEKL. The CDR3 is 14 amino acids. V trimming: 3 bases; J trimming: 3 bases; junction bases outside the gene matches: 3. This CDR3 reads CASSHRSGSYEQYF. Written as DNA, the CDR3 is TGCGCCAGCAGCCACCGTAGCGGGAGCTACGAGCAGTACTTC.

The chain combines TRBV11-2 with TRBJ1-4; maybe TRBD1 (5 bases). The CDR3 runs 11 residues. Germline V gene lookup returns CDR1 SGHAT and CDR2 FQNNGV. V was pared by 6 bases and J by 14 bases, with 13 bases between. This CDR3 reads CASSTGGVLFF. DNA of the CDR3: TGTGCCAGCAGTACAGGAGGGGTTCTGTTTTTT.

The chain couples TRBV24-1 to TRBJ1-1; D not resolved. This CDR3 region has 13 residues. The germline V gene encodes CDR1 KGHDR and CDR2 SFDVKD. Trimming took 6 bases from V and 3 from J, leaving 10 bases between them. CDR3 DNA: TGTGCCACCAGTCGGTCCGGGTACACTGAAGCTTTCTTT. It encodes CATSRSGYTEAFF.

This chain uses TRBV7-8 with TRBJ2-7, with 8 bases aligning to TRBD1. Germline V gives CDR1 SGHVS, CDR2 FQNEAQ. V lost 1 base to trimming and J lost 5 bases; unmatched junction nucleotides: 4. The CDR3 covers 14 residues. In nucleotides, the CDR3 is TGTGCCAGCAGCTTAGGGACAGGGTTGGACGAGCAGTACTTC. It codes for CASSLGTGLDEQYF.

This chain links TRBV5-4 with TRBJ2-4; the D gene is possibly TRBD1 (6 bases). The ends were cut back, 3 bases at V and 8 bases at J, with 12 bases in the middle. Germline V CDR1 and CDR2: SGHNT, YYREEE (reference sequence). The CDR3 contains 13 residues. CDR3 sequence: CASSSGDGDIQYF. The DNA for the CDR3 is TGTGCCAGCAGCTCAGGGGATGGGGACATTCAGTACTTC.

This rearrangement joins TRBV5-1 to TRBJ2-1; a possible D gene is TRBD2 (5 bases). The CDR3 length is 15 residues. Germline lookup yields CDR1 SGHRS and CDR2 YFSETQ. V lost 4 bases and J lost 7, with 18 bases in between. The CDR3 bases are TGCGCCAGCAGCACCGAGGCCCGACGGGATAATGAGCAGTTCTTC. This translates into CASSTEARRDNEQFF.

This chain links TRBV24-1 with TRBJ2-7; D perhaps matches TRBD2 (6 bases). This CDR3 spans 17 amino acids. Between the trimmed V and J ends, which lost 4 bases and 4 bases, there was a span of 22 bases. The germline CDR1 and CDR2 sequences are KGHDR and SFDVKD. CDR3 region: CATSDPGGAAGGYEQYF. Here the CDR3 DNA reads TGTGCCACCAGTGACCCCGGGGGAGCAGCAGGCGGGTACGAGCAGTACTTC.

The chain joins TRBV30 to TRBJ2-7, with 10 bases fitting TRBD1. The CDR3 is 13 amino acids. J was trimmed by 3 bases and V by 3 bases; bases with no gene match: 2. CDR1 is GTSNPN and CDR2 is SVGIG in the germline V gene (reference sequence). CDR3 loop: CAWRRTGGYEQYF. The CDR3 DNA follows: TGTGCCTGGAGACGGACAGGGGGCTACGAGCAGTACTTC. The complete variable domain, with remaining parts taken from reference TRBV30 and TRBJ2-7, reads SQTIHQWPATLVQPVGSPLSLECTVEGTSNPNLYWYRQAAGRGLQLLFYSVGIGQISSEVPQNLSASRPQDRQFILSSKKLLLSDSGFYLCAWRRTGGYEQYFGPGTRLTVT.

A note on this clone: This CDR3 is also generated by other DNA sequences in the sample. This rearrangement joins TRBV2 to TRBJ2-5; 15 nucleotides align to TRBD2. The germline V gene has CDR1 SNHLY and CDR2 FYNNEI. The CDR3 length is 16 residues. V lost 6 bases to trimming and J lost 5 bases; unmatched junction nucleotides: 7. In nucleotides, the CDR3 is TGTGCCAGCAGCGAGGGACTAGCGGGGGGTCAGGAGACCCAGTACTTC. Translation: CASSEGLAGGQETQYF.

This chain uses TRBV15 with TRBJ1-1, with 10 positions matching TRBD1. In germline, CDR1 is LNHNV, CDR2 YYDKDF (reference sequence). This CDR3 region has 16 residues. After removal of 4 bases from V and 4 bases from J, the junction contained 9 bases not matched to a gene. The CDR3 protein is CATSKMTGGVPTEAFF. In DNA form, the CDR3 reads TGTGCCACCAGCAAGATGACAGGGGGCGTCCCCACTGAAGCTTTCTTT.

The chain combines TRBV7-2 with TRBJ2-3; TRBD2 matches at 13 bases. Trimming cost V 5 bases and J 1 base; bases outside gene matches: 6. CDR3 length: 17 amino acids. Germline V gene data show CDR1 as SGHTA and CDR2 as FQGNSA. The CDR3 DNA is TGTGCCAGCAGCCAAACTAGCGGGGGGGCGGGCACAGATACGCAGTATTTT. It translates to CASSQTSGGAGTDTQYF.

V and J are TRBV19 and TRBJ2-2; 11 nucleotides align to TRBD1. The CDR3 loop spans 16 amino acids. Losses at the gene ends were 5 bases for V and 3 bases for J; bases not matched to a gene: 5. CDR1 LNHDA and CDR2 SQIVND come from the germline V gene (reference sequence). CDR3 region: CASSRTGGIDTGELFF. CDR3 in DNA: TGTGCCAGTAGTCGGACAGGGGGCATCGACACCGGGGAGCTGTTTTTT.

The chain is built from TRBV7-2 and TRBJ1-2; TRBD1 agrees at 8 bases. Germline CDR1 SGHTA, CDR2 FQGNSA. V dropped 5 bases and J dropped 2; count of bases not matched to a gene: 7. The CDR3 has 15 amino acids. The CDR3 DNA reads as TGTGCCAGCAGCCAGTACAGGGGGGGGAACTATGGCTACACCTTC. Amino acids: CASSQYRGGNYGYTF.

The chain recombines TRBV27 with TRBJ1-4; tentative D call: TRBD1 (6 bases). CDR1 and CDR2 (germline): MNHEY, SMNVEV (reference sequence). The length of the CDR3 is 15 residues. The ends were cut back, 2 bases at V and 4 bases at J, with 11 bases in the middle. CDR3 amino acids: CASSLRGGGNEKLFF. In DNA form, the CDR3 reads TGTGCCAGCAGTTTAAGAGGGGGTGGTAATGAAAAACTGTTTTTT. Variable domain in full (rest from reference TRBV27 and TRBJ1-4): EAQVTQNPRYLITVTGKKLTVTCSQNMNHEYMSWYRQDPGLGLRQIYYSMNVEVTDKGDVPEGYKVSRKEKRNFPLILESPSPNQTSLYFCASSLRGGGNEKLFFGSGTQLSVL.

The chain links TRBV5-4 to TRBJ2-1, with 10 nucleotides matching TRBD1. Germline V gives CDR1 SGHNT, CDR2 YYREEE (reference sequence). V lost 4 bases, J lost 4 bases, and 8 bases stayed unmatched. The CDR3 sequence is 16 residues long. The CDR3 DNA reads as TGTGCCAGCAGCCACACCGGGACAGGGGCTTACAATGAGCAGTTCTTC. Its translation: CASSHTGTGAYNEQFF. The whole variable domain, filled in from reference TRBV5-4 and TRBJ2-1, reads ETGVTQSPTHLIKTRGQQVTLRCSSQSGHNTVSWYQQALGQGPQFIFQYYREEENGRGNFPPRFSGLQFPNYSSELNVNALELDDSALYLCASSHTGTGAYNEQFFGPGTRLTVL.

The gene calls are TRBV29-1 and TRBJ1-2, with TRBD1 identical over 7 bases. This CDR3 has 15 residues. J lost 5 bases, V lost 3 bases, and 12 bases had no gene match. Germline V lookup: CDR1 SQVTM, CDR2 ANQGSEA. The CDR3 here is CSVDTGAASSYGYTF. As DNA, the CDR3 is TGCAGCGTTGATACAGGGGCTGCTTCTTCGTATGGCTACACCTTC.

This chain uses TRBV5-4 with TRBJ1-2; 9 positions agree with TRBD1. The CDR3 consists of 15 residues. Germline loops: CDR1 SGHNT, CDR2 YYREEE (reference sequence). V shed 4 bases, J shed 2 bases, and the junction held 6 bases outside the gene matches. The CDR3 here is CASSPRQGENYGYTF. In DNA form, the CDR3 reads TGTGCCAGCAGCCCTAGACAGGGGGAAAACTATGGCTACACCTTC.

The chain couples TRBV4-2 to TRBJ1-3, with D possibly being TRBD1 (6 bases). Germline values: CDR1 LGHNA, CDR2 YNFKEQ. Trimming pared 0 bases from V and 4 bases from J, leaving 16 bases between. The CDR3 is made up of 17 amino acids. CDR3 DNA sequence: TGTGCCAGCAGCCAAGATTTTCGGGGGGCCTCAGGAAACACCATATATTTT. This codes for CASSQDFRGASGNTIYF.

V usage is TRBV24-1 and J usage is TRBJ1-2, with 7 bases identical to TRBD1. The CDR3 has 16 residues. With 4 bases clipped from V and 1 base from J, the junction kept 8 bases outside the gene matches. Germline V lookup: CDR1 KGHDR, CDR2 SFDVKD. The CDR3 region is CATSDRDSTFNYGYTF. As DNA, the CDR3 is TGTGCCACCAGTGACCGGGACAGCACCTTTAACTATGGCTACACCTTC.

The chain links TRBV19 to TRBJ2-7; 7 bases are a match to TRBD1. Germline CDR1 is LNHDA and CDR2 is SQIVND (reference sequence). This CDR3 contains 15 residues. After removal of 9 bases from V and 2 bases from J, the junction contained 13 bases not matched to a gene. The chain's CDR3 is CASRSPGQRPYEQYF. CDR3 DNA sequence: TGTGCCAGCAGGTCCCCGGGACAGCGCCCCTACGAGCAGTACTTC.